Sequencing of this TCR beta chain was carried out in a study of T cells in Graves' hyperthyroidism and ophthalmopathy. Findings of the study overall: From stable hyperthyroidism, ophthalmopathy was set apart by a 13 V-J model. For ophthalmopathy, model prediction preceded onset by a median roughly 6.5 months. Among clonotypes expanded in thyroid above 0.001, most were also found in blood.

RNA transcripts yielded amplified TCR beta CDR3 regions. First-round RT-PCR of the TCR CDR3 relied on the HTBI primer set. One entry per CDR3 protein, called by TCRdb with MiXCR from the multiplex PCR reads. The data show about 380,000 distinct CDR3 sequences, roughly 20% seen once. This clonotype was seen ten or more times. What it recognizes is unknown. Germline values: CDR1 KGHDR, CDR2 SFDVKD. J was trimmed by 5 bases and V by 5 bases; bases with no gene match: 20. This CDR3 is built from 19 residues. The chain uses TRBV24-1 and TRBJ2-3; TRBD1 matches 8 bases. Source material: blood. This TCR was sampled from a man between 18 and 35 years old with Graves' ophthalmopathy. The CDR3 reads CATSAPGARDRSLGDTQYF. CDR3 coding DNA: TGTGCCACCAGTGCTCCAGGGGCCCGGGACAGGTCTTTGGGAGATACGCAGTATTTT.